This T cell receptor beta chain was sequenced during a study of response to subunit inactivated influenza vaccine. Study results and limitations: Authors proposed each seasonal influenza vaccination draws in few new T cells.

The CDR3 is 14 amino acids. Germline CDR1 reads MNHEY; CDR2 reads SVGAGI. V was pared by 2 bases and J by 8 bases, with 12 bases between. This clonotype was recorded a few times. The antigen remains unidentified. TCRdb analysed the RT-PCR reads with MiXCR anew, one entry per CDR3 protein. The data hold about 650,000 distinct CDR3 sequences, with approximately 15% observed a single time. This rearrangement joins TRBV6-5 to TRBJ1-4; the D gene is possibly TRBD1 (5 bases). This receptor was obtained from a middle-aged man who received an inactivated influenza vaccine. The source was PBMCs from blood, collected 14 to 15 days before vaccination. The CDR3 protein is CASSYDRNPEKLFF. In DNA form, the CDR3 reads TGTGCCAGCAGTTACGACAGAAACCCCGAAAAACTGTTTTTT.